This record covers a single TCR beta chain. Within the sample, other DNA sequences also encode this same CDR3. The V and J ends lost 5 bases and 0 bases, in that order; junction bases with no gene match: 1. The germline CDR1 and CDR2 sequences are SNHLY and FYNNEI. CDR3 size: 14 residues. The data were taken from a study of blood T cell repertoires in COVID-19. Per the original data handling: Counts of nucleated cells, estimated from reference gene primer amplification, were obtained. Using immunoSEQ multiplex PCR, the repertoire was profiled, and TCRdb retains in-frame clones only, with some absent. The DNA was the basis for D and trimming; V, J and clone size are from that table. The data contain roughly 150,000 clones, just under 80% of them singletons.

This receptor was taken from a woman over 75 with acute or convalescent COVID-19. The sequencing input was peripheral blood. The chain carries TRBV2 and TRBJ1-2; TRBD1 matches 9 bases. For the CDR3, the DNA is TGTGCCAGCAGTCGGGACAGGGCTAACTATGGCTACACCTTC. Its protein product is CASSRDRANYGYTF. The complete variable domain, with remaining parts taken from reference TRBV2 and TRBJ1-2, reads EPEVTQTPSHQVTQMGQEVILRCVPISNHLYFYWYRQILGQKVEFLVSFYNNEISEKSEIFDDQFSVERPDGSNFTLKIRSTKLEDSAMYFCASSRDRANYGYTFGSGTRLTVV.